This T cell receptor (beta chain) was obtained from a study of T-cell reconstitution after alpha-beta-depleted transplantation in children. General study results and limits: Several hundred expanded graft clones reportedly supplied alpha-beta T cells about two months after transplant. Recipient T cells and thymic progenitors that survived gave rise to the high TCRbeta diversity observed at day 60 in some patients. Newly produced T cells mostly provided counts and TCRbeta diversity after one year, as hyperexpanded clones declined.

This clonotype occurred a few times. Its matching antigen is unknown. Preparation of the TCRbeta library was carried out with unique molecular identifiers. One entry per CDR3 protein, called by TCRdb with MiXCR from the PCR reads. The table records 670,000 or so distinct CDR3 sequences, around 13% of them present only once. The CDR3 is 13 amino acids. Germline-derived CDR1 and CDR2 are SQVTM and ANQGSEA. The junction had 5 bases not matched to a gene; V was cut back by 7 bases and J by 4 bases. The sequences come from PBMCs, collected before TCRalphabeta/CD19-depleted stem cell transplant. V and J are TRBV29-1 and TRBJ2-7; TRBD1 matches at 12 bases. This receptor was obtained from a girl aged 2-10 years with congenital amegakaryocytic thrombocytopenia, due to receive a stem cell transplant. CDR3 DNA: TGCAGCGCCGGGACAGGGGGCAATTACGAGCAGTACTTC. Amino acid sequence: CSAGTGGNYEQYF.